This T cell receptor beta chain was documented in a study of blood T cell repertoires in COVID-19. Study in general: Acute-phase and convalescent COVID-19 samples originated in the United States, Italy and Spain. T cells, B-cell-depleted T cells, or PBMCs supplied cDNA or gDNA.

Profiled with immunoSEQ multiplex PCR; TCRdb holds only in-frame clones, not every one. Here the sample spans roughly 330,000 clones, approximately 84% being singletons. Self-reported history from a screening survey and questionnaire set each donor's cohort. CDR1 and CDR2 from the germline V gene are ENHRY and SYGVKD. The CDR3 is 18 amino acids. Trimming cost V 3 bases and J 0 bases, with 19 bases left between them. The specimen sequenced was PBMCs or T cells enriched from blood (not recorded which). This chain links TRBV10-3 with TRBJ2-3, with D maybe TRBD2 (5 bases). The clonotype originates from a young woman who had recovered from COVID-19. The CDR3 DNA is TGTGCCATCAGTGATGCCCTCCTGCGGAGGAAGAGCACAGATACGCAGTATTTT. Encoded protein: CAISDALLRRKSTDTQYF.